This T cell receptor beta chain stems from a study of graft-versus-host responses after intestinal transplantation. Method: immunoSEQ multiplex PCR; TCRdb's copy keeps in-frame clones and lacks some. Of more than 90,000 clones detected, more than 80% appear once; the ten largest clones hold approximately 0.22%. A word on this clone: Its cognate antigen is unknown.

The CDR3 loop spans 14 amino acids. The V end lost 5 bases, the J end lost 0 bases, and 8 bases lay between the germline ends. Germline assignment: CDR1 SEHNR and CDR2 FQNEAQ (reference sequence). The receptor was isolated from a human donor who was the organ donor for an intestinal transplant. The source was unstimulated CD4+ T cells sorted from spleen or lymph node cells, collected before transplant. The chain carries TRBV7-9 and TRBJ2-4, with D possibly TRBD2 on 6 matching bases. The CDR3 DNA follows: TGTGCCAGCAGCGGAGGGACAGCCAAAAACATTCAGTACTTC. Encoded protein: CASSGGTAKNIQYF. Based on the CDR3 plus reference TRBV7-9 and TRBJ2-4, the full variable domain is DTGVSQNPRHKITKRGQNVTFRCDPISEHNRLYWYRQTLGQGPEFLTYFQNEAQLEKSRLLSDRFSAERPKGSFSTLEIQRTEQGDSAMYLCASSGGTAKNIQYFGAGTRLSVL.